This is a list of T cell receptor beta chains from one sample in a study of blood T cell repertoires in COVID-19. Here immunoSEQ multiplex PCR was the method, and the copy in TCRdb shows in-frame clones only, minus some. The table shows approximately 270,000 clones, with around 85% occurring only once. The specimen sequenced was PBMCs or T cells enriched from blood (not recorded which). These receptors were obtained from a woman between 25 and 40 years old who had recovered from COVID-19. The CDR3 runs from the conserved cysteine through the conserved F or W. Size is omitted from some rows. Given values are once, few, many or a class for expanded clones.

>.|TRBV9
CASSPGLAGTDTQYF
>.|TRBV28
CASSIRWGHSNEKLFF
>.|TRBV27
CASSATTYRGGNTGELFF
>.|TRBV5-1
CASSLEPYNEQFF
>once|TRBV6-5
CASRPRDRGIYEQYF
>.|TRBV19
CASSIGSTEAFF
>.|TRBV11-2
CASSLEAGMRSEQFF
>.|TRBV25-1
CASSGGQGNEKLFF
>.|TRBV9
CASSPRDDRAVYGYTF
>.|TRBV7-3
CASRPSGRLNTGELFF
>few|TRBV7-2
CASSLGTSGSFEQFF
>.|TRBV5-5
CASSPTPRAEAFF
>.|TRBV30
CAWSLLGQTNEKLFF
>once|TRBV28
CASSPHRVPTEAFF
>.|TRBV28
CASSFLPQQAYEQYF
>.|TRBV10-3
CANKDRGDRAEAFF
>.|TRBV21-1
CASSPHWGGQNRTNYGYTF
>.|TRBV6-4
CASSDVWSSYNEQFF
>.|TRBV11-2
CASRPGTQETQYF
>few|TRBV12-3/TRBV12-4
CASSGTGLWKLFF
>.|TRBV3-1/TRBV3-2
CASSQDPGTGGGYTF
>few|TRBV27
CASSYVLTGSNSPLHF
>.|TRBV7-8
CASSHRTGGDTQYF
>.|TRBV14
CASSQDNLRLAASQYF
>once|TRBV19
CASSISLGRTDTQYF
>.|TRBV28
CASRQANSNQPQHF
>.|TRBV29-1
CSVGGLGAGEQYF
>.|TRBV30
CAWSKTDNTGELFF
>.|TRBV15
CATSTGNSGRGEQYF
>.|TRBV5-1
CASSLGGGEGSNQPQHF
>.|TRBV7-8
CASSLEQIVGGPSSTDTQYF
>.|TRBV7-9
CASSPLAGTQAYEQYF